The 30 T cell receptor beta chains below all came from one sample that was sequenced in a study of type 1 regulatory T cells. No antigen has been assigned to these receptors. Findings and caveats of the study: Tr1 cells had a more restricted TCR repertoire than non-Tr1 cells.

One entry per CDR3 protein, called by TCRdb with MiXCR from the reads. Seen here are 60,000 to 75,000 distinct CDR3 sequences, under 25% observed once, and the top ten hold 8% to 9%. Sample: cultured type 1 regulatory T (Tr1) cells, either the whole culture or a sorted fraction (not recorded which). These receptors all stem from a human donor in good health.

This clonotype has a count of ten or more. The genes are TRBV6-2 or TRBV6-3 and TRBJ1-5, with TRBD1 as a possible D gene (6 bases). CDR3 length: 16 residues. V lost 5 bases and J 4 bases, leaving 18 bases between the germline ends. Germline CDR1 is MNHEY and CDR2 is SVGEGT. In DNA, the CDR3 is TGTGCCAGCAGTGAACAGGGTAGGGGCGGGAATCAGCCCCAGCATTTT. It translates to CASSEQGRGGNQPQHF.

CDR3 DNA sequence: TGTGCCAGCAGTCTTCGGACTAGCGGTTACGCCTACAATGAGCAGTTCTTC. Its translation is CASSLRTSGYAYNEQFF. The chain recombines TRBV2 with TRBJ2-1; 10 positions match TRBD2. CDR3 length: 17 amino acids. After removal of 5 bases from V and 2 bases from J, the junction contained 9 bases not matched to a gene. Germline loops: CDR1 SNHLY, CDR2 FYNNEI.

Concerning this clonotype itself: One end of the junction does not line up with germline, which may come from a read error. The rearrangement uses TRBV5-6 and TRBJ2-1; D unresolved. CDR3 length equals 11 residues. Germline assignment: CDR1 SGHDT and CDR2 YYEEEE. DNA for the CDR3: TGTGTCAGCAGCTCGTACAATGAGCAGTTCTTC. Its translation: CVSSSYNEQFF.

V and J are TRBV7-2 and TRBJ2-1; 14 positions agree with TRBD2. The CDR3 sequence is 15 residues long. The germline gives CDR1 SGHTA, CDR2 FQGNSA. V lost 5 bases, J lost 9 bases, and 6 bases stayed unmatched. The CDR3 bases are TGTGCCAGCAGCCGTGGACTAGCGGGAGGCGGTGAGCAGTTCTTC. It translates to CASSRGLAGGGEQFF.

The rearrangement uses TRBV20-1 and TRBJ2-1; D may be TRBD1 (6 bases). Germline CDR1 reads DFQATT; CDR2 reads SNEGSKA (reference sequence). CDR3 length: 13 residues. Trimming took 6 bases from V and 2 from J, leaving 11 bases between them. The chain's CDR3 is CSATGPTYNEQFF. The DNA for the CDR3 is TGCAGTGCGACAGGTCCCACCTACAATGAGCAGTTCTTC.

The CDR3 is CASRAAETQYF. The CDR3 DNA reads as TGTGCCAGCCGGGCCGCAGAGACCCAGTACTTC. The V and J genes are TRBV7-2 and TRBJ2-5; D gene unclear. The CDR3 spans 11 residues. Germline assignment: CDR1 SGHTA and CDR2 FQGNSA. Trimming shortened V by 8 bases and J by 4 bases, and 8 bases separated the two germline ends.

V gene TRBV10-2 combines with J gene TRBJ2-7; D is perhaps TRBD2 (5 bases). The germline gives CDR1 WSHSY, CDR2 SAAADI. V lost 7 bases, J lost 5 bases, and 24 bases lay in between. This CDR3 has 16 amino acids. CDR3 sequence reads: CASTRTGKAATNEQYF. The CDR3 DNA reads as TGCGCCAGCACCAGGACTGGGAAAGCCGCGACTAACGAGCAGTACTTC.

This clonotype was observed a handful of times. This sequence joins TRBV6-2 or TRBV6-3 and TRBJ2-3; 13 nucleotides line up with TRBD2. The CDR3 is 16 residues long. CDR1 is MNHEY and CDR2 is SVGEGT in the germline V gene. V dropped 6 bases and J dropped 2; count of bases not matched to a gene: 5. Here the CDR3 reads CASSQTSGRFTDTQYF. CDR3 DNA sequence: TGTGCCAGCAGCCAGACTAGCGGGAGGTTCACAGATACGCAGTATTTT.

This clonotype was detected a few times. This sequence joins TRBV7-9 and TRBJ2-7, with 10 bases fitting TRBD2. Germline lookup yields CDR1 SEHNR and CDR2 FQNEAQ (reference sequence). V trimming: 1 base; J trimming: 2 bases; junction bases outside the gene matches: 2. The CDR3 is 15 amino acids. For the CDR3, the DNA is TGTGCCAGCAGCTTAGATCTAGCGGGAGCCTACGAGCAGTACTTC. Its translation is CASSLDLAGAYEQYF.

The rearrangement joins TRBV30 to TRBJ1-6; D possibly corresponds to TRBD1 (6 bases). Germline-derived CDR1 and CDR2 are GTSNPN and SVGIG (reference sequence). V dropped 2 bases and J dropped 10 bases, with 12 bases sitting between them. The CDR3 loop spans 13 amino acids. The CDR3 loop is CAWSRQAGSPLHF. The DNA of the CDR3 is TGTGCCTGGAGTCGACAGGCTGGGTCACCCCTCCACTTT.

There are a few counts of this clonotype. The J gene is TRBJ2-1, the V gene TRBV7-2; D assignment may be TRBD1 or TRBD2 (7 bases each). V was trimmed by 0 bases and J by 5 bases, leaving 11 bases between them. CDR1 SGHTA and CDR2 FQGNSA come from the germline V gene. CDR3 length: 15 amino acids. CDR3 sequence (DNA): TGTGCCAGCAGCTTAGCGGGAGGGGGCCACAATGAGCAGTTCTTC. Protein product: CASSLAGGGHNEQFF.

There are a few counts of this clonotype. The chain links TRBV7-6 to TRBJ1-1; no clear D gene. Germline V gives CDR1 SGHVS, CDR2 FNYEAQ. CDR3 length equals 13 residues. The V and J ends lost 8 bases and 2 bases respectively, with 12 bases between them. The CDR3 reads CASRRMGNTEAFF. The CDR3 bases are TGTGCCAGCCGCAGAATGGGAAACACTGAAGCTTTCTTT.

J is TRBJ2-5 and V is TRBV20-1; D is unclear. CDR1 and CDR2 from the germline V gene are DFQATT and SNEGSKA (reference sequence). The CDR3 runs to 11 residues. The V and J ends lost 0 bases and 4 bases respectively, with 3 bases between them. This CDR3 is CSARDRETQYF. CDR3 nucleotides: TGCAGTGCTAGAGACAGAGAGACCCAGTACTTC.

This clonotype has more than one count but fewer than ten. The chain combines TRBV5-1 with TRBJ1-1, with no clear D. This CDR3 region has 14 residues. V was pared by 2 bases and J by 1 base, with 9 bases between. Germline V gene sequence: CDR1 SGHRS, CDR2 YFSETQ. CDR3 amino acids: CASSLNSANTEAFF. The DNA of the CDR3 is TGCGCCAGCAGCTTAAACTCAGCGAACACTGAAGCTTTCTTT.

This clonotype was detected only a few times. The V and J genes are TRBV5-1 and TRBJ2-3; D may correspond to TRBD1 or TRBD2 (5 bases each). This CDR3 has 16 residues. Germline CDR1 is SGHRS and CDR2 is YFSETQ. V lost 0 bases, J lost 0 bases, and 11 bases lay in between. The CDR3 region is CASSLALGASTDTQYF. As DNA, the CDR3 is TGCGCCAGCAGCTTGGCTCTCGGGGCTAGCACAGATACGCAGTATTTT. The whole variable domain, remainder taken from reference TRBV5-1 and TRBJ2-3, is KAGVTQTPRYLIKTRGQQVTLSCSPISGHRSVSWYQQTPGQGLQFLFEYFSETQRNKGNFPGRFSGRQFSNSRSEMNVSTLELGDSALYLCASSLALGASTDTQYFGPGTRLTVL.

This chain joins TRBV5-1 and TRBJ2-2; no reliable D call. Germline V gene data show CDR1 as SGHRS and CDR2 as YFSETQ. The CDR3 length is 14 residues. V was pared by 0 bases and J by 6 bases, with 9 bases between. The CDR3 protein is CASSLVLSSGELFF. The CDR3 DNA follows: TGCGCCAGCAGCTTGGTCCTTAGTTCCGGGGAGCTGTTTTTT. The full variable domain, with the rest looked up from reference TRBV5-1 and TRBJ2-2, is KAGVTQTPRYLIKTRGQQVTLSCSPISGHRSVSWYQQTPGQGLQFLFEYFSETQRNKGNFPGRFSGRQFSNSRSEMNVSTLELGDSALYLCASSLVLSSGELFFGEGSRLTVL.

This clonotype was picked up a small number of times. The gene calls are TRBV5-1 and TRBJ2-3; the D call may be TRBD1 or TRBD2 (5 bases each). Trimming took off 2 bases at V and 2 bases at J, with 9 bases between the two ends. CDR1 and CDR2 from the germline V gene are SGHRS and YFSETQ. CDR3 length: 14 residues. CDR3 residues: CASSFGTNTDTQYF. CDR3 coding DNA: TGCGCCAGCAGCTTCGGGACCAACACAGATACGCAGTATTTT.

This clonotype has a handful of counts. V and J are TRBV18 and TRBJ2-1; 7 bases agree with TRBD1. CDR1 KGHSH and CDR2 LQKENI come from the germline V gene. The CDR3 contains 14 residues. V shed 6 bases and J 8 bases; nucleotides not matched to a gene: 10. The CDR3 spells CASSESGGQDEQFF. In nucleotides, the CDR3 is TGTGCCAGCTCGGAATCTGGAGGACAGGATGAGCAGTTCTTC. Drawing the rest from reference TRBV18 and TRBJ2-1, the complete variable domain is NAGVMQNPRHLVRRRGQEARLRCSPMKGHSHVYWYRQLPEEGLKFMVYLQKENIIDESGMPKERFSAEFPKEGPSILRIQQVVRGDSAAYFCASSESGGQDEQFFGPGTRLTVL.

CDR3 loop: CASSLFLGPEETQYF. CDR3 sequence (DNA): TGCGCCAGCAGCCTATTCTTGGGGCCCGAAGAGACCCAGTACTTC. The chain combines TRBV5-1 with TRBJ2-5, with D perhaps TRBD1 (5 bases). In germline, CDR1 is SGHRS, CDR2 YFSETQ. Trimming removed 4 bases from V and 3 bases from J, with 16 bases in between. The CDR3 totals 15 residues.

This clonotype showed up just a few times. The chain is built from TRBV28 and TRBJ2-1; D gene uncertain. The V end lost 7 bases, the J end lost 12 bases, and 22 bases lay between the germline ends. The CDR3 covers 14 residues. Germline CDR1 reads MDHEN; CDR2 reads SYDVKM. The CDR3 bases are TGTGCCAGCACCAACTATCCTCCATCAGCTGGGCAGTTCTTC. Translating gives CASTNYPPSAGQFF. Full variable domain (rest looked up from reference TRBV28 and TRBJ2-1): DVKVTQSSRYLVKRTGEKVFLECVQDMDHENMFWYRQDPGLGLRLIYFSYDVKMKEKGDIPEGYSVSREKKERFSLILESASTNQTSMYLCASTNYPPSAGQFFGPGTRLTVL.

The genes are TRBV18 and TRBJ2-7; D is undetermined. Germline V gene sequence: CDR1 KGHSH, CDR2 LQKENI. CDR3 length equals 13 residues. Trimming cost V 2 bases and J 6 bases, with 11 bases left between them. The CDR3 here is CASSPSIDREQYF. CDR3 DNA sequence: TGTGCCAGCTCACCATCGATAGATCGCGAGCAGTACTTC.

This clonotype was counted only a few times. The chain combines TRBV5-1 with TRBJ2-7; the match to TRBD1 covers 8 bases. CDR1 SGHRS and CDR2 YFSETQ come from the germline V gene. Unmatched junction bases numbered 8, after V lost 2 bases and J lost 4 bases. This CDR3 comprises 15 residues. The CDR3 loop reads CASSFHGTGAYEQYF. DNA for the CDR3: TGCGCCAGCAGCTTCCATGGGACAGGTGCTTACGAGCAGTACTTC. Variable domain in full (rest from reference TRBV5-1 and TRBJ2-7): KAGVTQTPRYLIKTRGQQVTLSCSPISGHRSVSWYQQTPGQGLQFLFEYFSETQRNKGNFPGRFSGRQFSNSRSEMNVSTLELGDSALYLCASSFHGTGAYEQYFGPGTRLTVT.

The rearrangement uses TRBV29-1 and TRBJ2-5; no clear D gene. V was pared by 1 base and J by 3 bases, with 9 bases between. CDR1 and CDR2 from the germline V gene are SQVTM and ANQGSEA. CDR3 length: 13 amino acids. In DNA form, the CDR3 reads TGCAGCGTTGAAGCCGCGAGAAAAGAGACCCAGTACTTC. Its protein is CSVEAARKETQYF.

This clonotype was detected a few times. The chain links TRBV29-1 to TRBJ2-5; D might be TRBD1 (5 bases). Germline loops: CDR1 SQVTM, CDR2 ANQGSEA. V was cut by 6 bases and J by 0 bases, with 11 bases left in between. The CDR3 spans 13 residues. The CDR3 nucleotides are TGCAGCGTCGAGGCAGGGTACCAAGAGACCCAGTACTTC. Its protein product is CSVEAGYQETQYF.

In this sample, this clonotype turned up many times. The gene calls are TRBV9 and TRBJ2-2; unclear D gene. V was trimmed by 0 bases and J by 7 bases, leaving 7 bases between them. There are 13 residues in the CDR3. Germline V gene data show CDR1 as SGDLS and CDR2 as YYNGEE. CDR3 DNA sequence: TGTGCCAGCAGCGTAGTCCTAGGCGGGGAGCTGTTTTTT. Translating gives CASSVVLGGELFF.

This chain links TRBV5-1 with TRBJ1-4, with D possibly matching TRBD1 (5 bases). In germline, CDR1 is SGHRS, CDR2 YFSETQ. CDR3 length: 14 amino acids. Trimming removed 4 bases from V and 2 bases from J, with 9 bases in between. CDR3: CASSLRGTNEKLFF. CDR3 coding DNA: TGCGCCAGCAGCCTTAGGGGTACTAATGAAAAACTGTTTTTT.

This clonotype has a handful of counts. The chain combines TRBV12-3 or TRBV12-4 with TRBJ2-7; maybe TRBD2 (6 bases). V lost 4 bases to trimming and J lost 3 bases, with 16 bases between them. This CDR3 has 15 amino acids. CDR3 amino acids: CASSSMNRGIYEQYF. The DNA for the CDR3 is TGTGCCAGCAGTTCTATGAACCGGGGGATCTACGAGCAGTACTTC.

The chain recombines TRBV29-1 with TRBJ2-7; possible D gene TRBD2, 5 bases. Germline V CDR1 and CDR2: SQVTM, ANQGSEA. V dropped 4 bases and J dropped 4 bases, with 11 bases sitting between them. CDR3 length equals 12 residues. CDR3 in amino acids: CSVVASKYEQYF. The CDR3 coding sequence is TGCAGCGTTGTGGCTAGCAAGTACGAGCAGTACTTC.

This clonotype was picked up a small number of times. In nucleotides, the CDR3 is TGCGCCAGCAGCCAACAGGCAGGGAACTATGGCTACACCTTC. As protein: CASSQQAGNYGYTF. The rearrangement links TRBV4-3 to TRBJ1-2, with a tentative D call TRBD1 (5 bases). CDR3 size: 14 residues. Germline CDR1 reads LGHNA; CDR2 reads YSLEER. The V end was cut by 2 bases, the J end by 2 bases, with 9 bases between.

The chain's CDR3 is CASSVELGTEAFF. Here the CDR3 DNA reads TGTGCCAGCAGCGTAGAACTGGGCACTGAAGCTTTCTTT. The chain carries TRBV9 and TRBJ1-1, with D uncertain. V was pared by 0 bases and J by 4 bases, with 7 bases between. Germline assignment: CDR1 SGDLS and CDR2 YYNGEE. The CDR3 runs 13 residues.